This is a list of T cell receptor beta chains from one sample in a study of radiotherapy plus CTLA-4 blockade in lung cancer. The method was immunoSEQ multiplex PCR; TCRdb's version includes in-frame clones alone and lacks a portion of them. This table holds some 38,000 clones, roughly 77% found once. Sequencing used peripheral blood, obtained from a patient treated with radiotherapy plus ipilimumab. All receptors come from a human donor with non-small cell lung cancer who had stable disease on radiotherapy plus ipilimumab. The conserved cysteine and the conserved F or W are not part of the CDR3 here. D genes are given only for firm matches.

D gene	V gene	CDR3 protein
-	TRBV9	ASSVEMYTEAF
-	TRBV10-3	AISAAGAANYGYT
-	TRBV19	ASSIGERSRDTQY
-	TRBV6-1	ASTTGYQPQH
TRBD2	TRBV29-1	SARGGGTGELF
-	TRBV12-5	ASGLVQGFRF
-	TRBV6-1	ASSERTADSTFRETQY
-	TRBV7-6	ASSLAIDYGELF
-	TRBV9	ASSVEMRVWDNEQF
-	TRBV5-4	ASSLWGTGELF
TRBD1	TRBV5-8	ASSLGGQGSNEQF
-	TRBV30	AWSPDNSYEQY
TRBD1	TRBV5-1	ASSDSGGSDEAF
TRBD1	TRBV6-1	ASSDDRVPNYGYT
-	TRBV5-1	ASSYDGLDSYTEAF
TRBD1	TRBV7-2	ASSLRTGTGEQPQH
-	TRBV5-6	ASSPRPDGLFNEKLF
-	TRBV10-3	AISESGFSSYEQY
-	TRBV2	ASSPSWSPDGYT
-	TRBV6-5	ASTVDSLNTGELF
-	TRBV7-9	ASSKKGGRLGQETQY
-	TRBV19	ASSIYQSSGNTIY
-	TRBV29-1	SVLTGDINSPLH
-	TRBV7-2	ASSLKGEQPQH
-	TRBV7-9	ASSLVQITQETQY
-	TRBV7-2	ASSLIPDKTPLH
-	TRBV30	AWSARRGSSPLH
-	TRBV2	ASSVGERTEAF
-	TRBV5-1	ASSFGETQY
TRBD1	TRBV4-3	ASSRWTGDSYEQY
TRBD1	TRBV4-3	ASSQQGARGYT
-	TRBV2	ASTSPGFYTDTQY
-	TRBV6-5	ASSLGVGAGVDEQY
TRBD1	TRBV10-1	ASSESGRGQRDTQY
-	TRBV5-1	ASSLVGRQGEGYT
TRBD2	TRBV5-1	ASSPSGTGELF
-	TRBV6-5	ASSYLDPDEKLF